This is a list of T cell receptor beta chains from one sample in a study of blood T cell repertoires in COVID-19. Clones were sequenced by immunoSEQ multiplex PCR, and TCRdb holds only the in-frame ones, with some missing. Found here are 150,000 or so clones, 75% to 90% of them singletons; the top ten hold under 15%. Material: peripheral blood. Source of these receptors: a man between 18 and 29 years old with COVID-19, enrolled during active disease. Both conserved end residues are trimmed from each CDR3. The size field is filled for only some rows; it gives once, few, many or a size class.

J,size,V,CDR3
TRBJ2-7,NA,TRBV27,ASSFPVQQY
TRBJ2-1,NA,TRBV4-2,ASSDQPPGQGGNEQF
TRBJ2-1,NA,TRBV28,ASSFTPGSYNEQF
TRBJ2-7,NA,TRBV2,ASSGPYEQY
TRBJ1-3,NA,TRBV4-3,ASSQAGQGAPYQAIY
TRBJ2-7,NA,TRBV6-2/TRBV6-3,ASSYGLAGTYEQY
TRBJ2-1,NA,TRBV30,AWGPDSHHEQF
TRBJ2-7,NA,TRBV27,ASSSTGATYEQY
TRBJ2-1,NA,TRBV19,ASKAGGSIYNEQF
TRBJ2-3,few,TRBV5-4,ASSLVDNGDTQY
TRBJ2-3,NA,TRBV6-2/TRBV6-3,ASSYSILAGAETDTQY
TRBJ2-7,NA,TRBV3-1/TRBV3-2,ASSSGWTGSYEQY
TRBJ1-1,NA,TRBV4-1,ASSQERDMNTEAF
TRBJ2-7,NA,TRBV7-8,ASSLRGLSSEQY
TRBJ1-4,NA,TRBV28,ASSFRTATNEKLF
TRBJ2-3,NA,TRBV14,ASSQLTSGIDTQY
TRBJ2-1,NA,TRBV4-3,ASSQVRSSYNEQF
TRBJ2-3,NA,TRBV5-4,ASSLRQSTDTQY
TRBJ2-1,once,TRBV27,ASSHRDYPYNEQF
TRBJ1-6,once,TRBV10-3,AISGGGTGNSPLH
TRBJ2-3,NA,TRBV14,ASSQVATADTQY
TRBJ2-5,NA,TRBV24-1,ATSTGYQETQY
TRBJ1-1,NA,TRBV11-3,ASSLFEDTEAF
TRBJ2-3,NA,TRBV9,ASSVAGAGSTDTQY
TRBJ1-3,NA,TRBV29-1,SVVDGSSGNTIY
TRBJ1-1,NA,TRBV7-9,ASSSQWAQGSSEAF
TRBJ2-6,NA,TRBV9,ASSAEDSGANVLT
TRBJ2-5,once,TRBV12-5,ASGSTGFETQY
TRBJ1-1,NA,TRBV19,ASSIRGDRKNTEAF
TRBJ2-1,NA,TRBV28,ASSSGLSSYNEQF
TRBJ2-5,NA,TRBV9,ASSVGGVEETQY
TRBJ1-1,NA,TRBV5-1,ASSLGGGNFMNTEAF
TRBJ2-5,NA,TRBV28,ASRRWGEETQY
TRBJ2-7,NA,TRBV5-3,ARTSNLGGRSFYEQY
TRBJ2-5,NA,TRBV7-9,ASSSRGPETQY
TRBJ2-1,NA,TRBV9,ASSVAHPSDEQF
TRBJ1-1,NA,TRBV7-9,ASSFGDEPNTEAF
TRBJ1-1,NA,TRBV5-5,ASSLRAGGFTEAF
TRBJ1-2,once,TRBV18,ASSDRALYGYT
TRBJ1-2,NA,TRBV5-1,ASSFTPPTLYHYGYT
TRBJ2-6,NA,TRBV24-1,ATSDSGTGPVSGANVLT
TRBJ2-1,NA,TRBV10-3,AISLLAGTNNEQF
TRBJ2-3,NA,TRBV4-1,ASSHPFRGATDTQY
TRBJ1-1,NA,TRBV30,AWRFKGVNTEAF
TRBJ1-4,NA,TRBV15,ATSRGQYNEKLF
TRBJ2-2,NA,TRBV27,ASSPAGAGELF
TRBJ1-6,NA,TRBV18,ASSLDRGNSPLH
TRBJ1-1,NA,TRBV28,ASSTDGNVAF